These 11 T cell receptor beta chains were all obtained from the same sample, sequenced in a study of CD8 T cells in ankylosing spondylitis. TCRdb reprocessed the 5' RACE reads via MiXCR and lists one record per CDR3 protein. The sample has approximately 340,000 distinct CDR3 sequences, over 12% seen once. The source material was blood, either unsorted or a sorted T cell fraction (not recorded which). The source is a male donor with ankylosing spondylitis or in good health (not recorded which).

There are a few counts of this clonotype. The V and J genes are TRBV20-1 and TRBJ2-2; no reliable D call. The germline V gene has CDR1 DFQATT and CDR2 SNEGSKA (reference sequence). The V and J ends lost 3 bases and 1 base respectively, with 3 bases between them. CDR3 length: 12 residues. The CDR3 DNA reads TGCAGTGCTAGTCGGAACACCGGGGAGCTGTTTTTT. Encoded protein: CSASRNTGELFF.

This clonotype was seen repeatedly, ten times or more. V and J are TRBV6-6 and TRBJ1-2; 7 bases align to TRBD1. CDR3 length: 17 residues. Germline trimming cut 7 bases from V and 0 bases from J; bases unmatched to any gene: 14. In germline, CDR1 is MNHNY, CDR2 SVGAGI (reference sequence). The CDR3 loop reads CASILRPWDRANYGYTF. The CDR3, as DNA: TGTGCCAGCATTCTCCGTCCGTGGGACAGAGCTAACTATGGCTACACCTTC.

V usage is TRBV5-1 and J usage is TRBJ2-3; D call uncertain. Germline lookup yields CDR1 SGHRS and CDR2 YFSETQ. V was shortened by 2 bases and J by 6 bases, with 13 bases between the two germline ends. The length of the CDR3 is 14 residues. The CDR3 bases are TGCGCCAGCAGCTTAATAGACATCCGTGATACGCAGTATTTT. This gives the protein CASSLIDIRDTQYF.

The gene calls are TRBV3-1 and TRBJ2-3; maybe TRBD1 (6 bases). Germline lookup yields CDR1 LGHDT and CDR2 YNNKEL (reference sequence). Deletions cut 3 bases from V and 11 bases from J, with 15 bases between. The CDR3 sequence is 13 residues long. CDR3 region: CASSHGPGQQQYF. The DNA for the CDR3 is TGTGCCAGCAGCCACGGACCCGGACAGCAGCAGTATTTT.

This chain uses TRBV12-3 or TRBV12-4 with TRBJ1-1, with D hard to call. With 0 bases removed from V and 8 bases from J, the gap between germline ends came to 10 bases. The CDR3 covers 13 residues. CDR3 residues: CASSLANGSEAFF. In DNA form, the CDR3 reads TGTGCCAGCAGTTTAGCGAACGGGTCGGAAGCTTTCTTT.

In nucleotides, the CDR3 is TGTGCCAGCAGCCATAGGCAGCAATGGGTTTACAATGAGCAGTTCTTC. Translation gives CASSHRQQWVYNEQFF. The chain has TRBV3-1 and TRBJ2-1; D uncertain. The CDR3 runs 16 residues. The ends were cut back, 3 bases at V and 4 bases at J, with 16 bases in the middle. Germline V gene lookup returns CDR1 LGHDT and CDR2 YNNKEL (reference sequence).

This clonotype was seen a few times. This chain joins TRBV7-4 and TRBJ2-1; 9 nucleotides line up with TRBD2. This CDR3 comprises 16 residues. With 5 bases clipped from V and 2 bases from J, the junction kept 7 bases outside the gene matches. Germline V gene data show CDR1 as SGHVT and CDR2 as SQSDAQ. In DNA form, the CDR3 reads TGTGCCAGCAGCCCCCAGCGGGAGGCTCCCTACAATGAGCAGTTCTTC. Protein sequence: CASSPQREAPYNEQFF. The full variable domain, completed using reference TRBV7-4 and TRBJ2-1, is GAGVSQSPRYKVAKRGRDVALRCDSISGHVTLYWYRQTLGQGSEVLTYSQSDAQRDKSGRPSGRFSAERPERSVSTLKIQRTEQGDSAVYLCASSPQREAPYNEQFFGPGTRLTVL.

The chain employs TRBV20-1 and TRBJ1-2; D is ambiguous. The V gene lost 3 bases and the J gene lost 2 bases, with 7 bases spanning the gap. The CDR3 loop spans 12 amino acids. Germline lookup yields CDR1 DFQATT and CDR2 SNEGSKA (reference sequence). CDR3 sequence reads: CSASSPNYGYTF. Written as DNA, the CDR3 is TGCAGTGCTAGTAGCCCGAACTATGGCTACACCTTC.

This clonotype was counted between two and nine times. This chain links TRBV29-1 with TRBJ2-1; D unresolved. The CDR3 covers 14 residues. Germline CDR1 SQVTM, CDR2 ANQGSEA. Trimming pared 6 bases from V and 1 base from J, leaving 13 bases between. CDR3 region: CSVIPQRSYNEQFF. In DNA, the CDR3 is TGCAGCGTCATCCCACAGAGATCCTACAATGAGCAGTTCTTC.

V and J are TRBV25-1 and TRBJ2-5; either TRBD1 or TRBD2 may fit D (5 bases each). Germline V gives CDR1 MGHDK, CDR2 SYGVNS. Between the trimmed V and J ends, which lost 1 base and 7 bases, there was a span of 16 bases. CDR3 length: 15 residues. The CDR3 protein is CASSESGTQMWTQYF. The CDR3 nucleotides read TGTGCCAGCAGTGAATCCGGGACCCAAATGTGGACCCAGTACTTC.

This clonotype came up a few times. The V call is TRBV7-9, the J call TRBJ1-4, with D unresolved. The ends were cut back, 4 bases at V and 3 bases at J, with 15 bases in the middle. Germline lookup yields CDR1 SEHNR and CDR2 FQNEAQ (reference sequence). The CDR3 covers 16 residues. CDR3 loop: CASSSGSGVANEKLFF. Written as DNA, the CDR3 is TGTGCCAGCAGCTCTGGTTCAGGCGTCGCTAATGAAAAACTGTTTTTT.